This T cell receptor (beta chain) was identified during a study of blood T cell repertoires in COVID-19. Whole-study context: Italy, Spain and the United States were the sources of the convalescent and acute COVID-19 samples. Nucleic acid was either cDNA or gDNA, and it came from T cells, B-cell-depleted T cells, or PBMCs.

As originally analysed: Amplification of reference gene primers provided the estimated nucleated cell counts. Libraries were prepared by immunoSEQ multiplex PCR; TCRdb keeps only in-frame clonotypes and omits some of them. That table furnishes V, J and clone size, whereas the DNA furnished D and trimming. The data contain some 90,000 clones, 90% of them singletons. Germline CDR1 MDHEN, CDR2 SYDVKM. The CDR3 consists of 19 residues. The V and J ends lost 5 bases and 1 base, in that order; junction bases with no gene match: 16. V usage is TRBV28 and J usage is TRBJ2-4, with TRBD2 matching over 8 bases. Source material: peripheral blood. This clonotype was obtained from a woman of 80 years or more with active or convalescent COVID-19. Here the CDR3 reads CASSLFSGGALGAKNIQYF. The CDR3 DNA reads TGTGCCAGCAGTCTTTTCTCGGGAGGGGCTCTTGGGGCCAAAAACATTCAGTACTTC.